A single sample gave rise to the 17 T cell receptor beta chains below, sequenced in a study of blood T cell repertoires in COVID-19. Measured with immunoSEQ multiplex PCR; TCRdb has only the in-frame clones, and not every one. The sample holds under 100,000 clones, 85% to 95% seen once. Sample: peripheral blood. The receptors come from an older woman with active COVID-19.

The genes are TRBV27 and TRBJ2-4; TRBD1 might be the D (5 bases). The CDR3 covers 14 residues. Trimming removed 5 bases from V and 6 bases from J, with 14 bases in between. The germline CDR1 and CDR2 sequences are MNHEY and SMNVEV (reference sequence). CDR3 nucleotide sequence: TGTGCCAGCAGTCCCCCGGCAGGGCCAAACATTCAGTACTTC. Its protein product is CASSPPAGPNIQYF.

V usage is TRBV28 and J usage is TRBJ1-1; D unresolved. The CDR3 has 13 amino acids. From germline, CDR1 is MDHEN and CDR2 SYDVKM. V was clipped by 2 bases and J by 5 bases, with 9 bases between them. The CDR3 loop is CASSLEWRTEAFF. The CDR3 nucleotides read TGTGCCAGCAGTTTAGAGTGGCGGACTGAAGCTTTCTTT. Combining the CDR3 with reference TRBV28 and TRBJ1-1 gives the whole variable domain DVKVTQSSRYLVKRTGEKVFLECVQDMDHENMFWYRQDPGLGLRLIYFSYDVKMKEKGDIPEGYSVSREKKERFSLILESASTNQTSMYLCASSLEWRTEAFFGQGTRLTVV.

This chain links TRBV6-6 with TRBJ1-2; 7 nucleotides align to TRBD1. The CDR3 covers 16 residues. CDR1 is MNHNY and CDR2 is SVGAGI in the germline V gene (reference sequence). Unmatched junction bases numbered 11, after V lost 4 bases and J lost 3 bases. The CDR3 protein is CASSSRDRETDYGYTF. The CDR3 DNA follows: TGTGCCAGCAGTTCACGTGACAGGGAAACCGACTATGGCTACACCTTC.

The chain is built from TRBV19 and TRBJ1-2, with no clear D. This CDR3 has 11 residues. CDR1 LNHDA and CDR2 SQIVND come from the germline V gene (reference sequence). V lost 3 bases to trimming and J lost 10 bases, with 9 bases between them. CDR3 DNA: TGTGCCAGTAGTATCGCAGTTTTCTACACCTTC. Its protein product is CASSIAVFYTF. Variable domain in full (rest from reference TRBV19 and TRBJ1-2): DGGITQSPKYLFRKEGQNVTLSCEQNLNHDAMYWYRQDPGQGLRLIYYSQIVNDFQKGDIAEGYSVSREKKESFPLTVTSAQKNPTAFYLCASSIAVFYTFGSGTRLTVV.

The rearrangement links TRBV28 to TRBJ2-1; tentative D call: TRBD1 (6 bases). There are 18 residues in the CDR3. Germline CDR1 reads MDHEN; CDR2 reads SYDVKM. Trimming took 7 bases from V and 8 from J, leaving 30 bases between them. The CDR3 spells CASNSPGHPVARGYEQFF. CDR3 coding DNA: TGTGCCAGCAATAGCCCGGGACACCCGGTTGCGAGAGGCTATGAGCAGTTCTTC.

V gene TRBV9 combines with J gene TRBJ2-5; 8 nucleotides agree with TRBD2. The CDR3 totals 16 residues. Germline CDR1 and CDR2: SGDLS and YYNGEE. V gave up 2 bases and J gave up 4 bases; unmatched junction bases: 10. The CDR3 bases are TGTGCCAGCAGCGTCGGTGTGCGGGAGGAGGGAGAGACCCAGTACTTC. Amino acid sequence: CASSVGVREEGETQYF.

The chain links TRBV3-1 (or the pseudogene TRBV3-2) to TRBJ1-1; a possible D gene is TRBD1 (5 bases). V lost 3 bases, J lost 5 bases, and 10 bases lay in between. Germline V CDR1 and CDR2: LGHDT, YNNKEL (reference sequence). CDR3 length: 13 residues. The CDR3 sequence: CASSHRVGTEAFF. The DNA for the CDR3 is TGTGCCAGCAGCCACAGGGTGGGTACTGAAGCTTTCTTT.

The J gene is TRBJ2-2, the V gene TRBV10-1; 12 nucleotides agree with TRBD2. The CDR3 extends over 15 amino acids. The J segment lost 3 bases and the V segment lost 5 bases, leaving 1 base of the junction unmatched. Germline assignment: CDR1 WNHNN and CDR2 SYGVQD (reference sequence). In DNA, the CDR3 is TGCGCCAGCAGTTCTAGCGGGGGGGACACCGGGGAGCTGTTTTTT. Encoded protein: CASSSSGGDTGELFF.

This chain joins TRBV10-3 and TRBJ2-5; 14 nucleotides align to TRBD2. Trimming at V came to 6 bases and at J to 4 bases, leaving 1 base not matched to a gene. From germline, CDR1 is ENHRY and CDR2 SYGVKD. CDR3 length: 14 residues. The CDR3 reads CAISGTSGGETQYF. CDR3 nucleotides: TGTGCCATCAGCGGGACTAGCGGGGGAGAGACCCAGTACTTC.

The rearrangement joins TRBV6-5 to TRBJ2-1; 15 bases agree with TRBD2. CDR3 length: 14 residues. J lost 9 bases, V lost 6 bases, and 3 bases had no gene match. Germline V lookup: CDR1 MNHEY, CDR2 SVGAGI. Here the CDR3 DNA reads TGTGCCAGCAGGGGACTAGCGGGGGGTGGTGAGCAGTTCTTC. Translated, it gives CASRGLAGGGEQFF.

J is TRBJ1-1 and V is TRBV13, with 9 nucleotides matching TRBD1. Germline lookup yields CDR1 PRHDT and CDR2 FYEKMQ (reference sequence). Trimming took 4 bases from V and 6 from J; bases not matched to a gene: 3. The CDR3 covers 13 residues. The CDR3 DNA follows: TGTGCCAGCAGCTCGACAGGGGGGTCTGAAGCTTTCTTT. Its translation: CASSSTGGSEAFF.

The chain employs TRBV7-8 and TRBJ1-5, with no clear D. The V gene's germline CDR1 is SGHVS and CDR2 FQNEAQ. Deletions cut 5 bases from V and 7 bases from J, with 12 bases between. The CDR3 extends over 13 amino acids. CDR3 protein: CASSPGRVQPQHF. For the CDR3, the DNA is TGTGCCAGCAGCCCGGGGAGGGTACAGCCCCAGCATTTT.

As DNA, the CDR3 is TGTGCCAGCAGTCCCCTTTTGAACACTGAAGCTTTCTTT. Protein: CASSPLLNTEAFF. The V gene is TRBV2, the J gene TRBJ1-1; D not certain. Germline assignment: CDR1 SNHLY and CDR2 FYNNEI. This CDR3 is 13 amino acids long. V gave up 5 bases and J gave up 0 bases, with 7 bases separating them. The whole variable domain, remainder taken from reference TRBV2 and TRBJ1-1, is EPEVTQTPSHQVTQMGQEVILRCVPISNHLYFYWYRQILGQKVEFLVSFYNNEISEKSEIFDDQFSVERPDGSNFTLKIRSTKLEDSAMYFCASSPLLNTEAFFGQGTRLTVV.

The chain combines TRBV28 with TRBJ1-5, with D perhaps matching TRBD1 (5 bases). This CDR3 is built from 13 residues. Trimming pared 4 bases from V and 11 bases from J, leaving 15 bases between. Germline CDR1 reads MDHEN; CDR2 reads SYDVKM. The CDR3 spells CASSYTLRRAQHF. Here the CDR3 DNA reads TGTGCCAGCAGTTACACCCTCCGCAGGGCCCAGCATTTT.

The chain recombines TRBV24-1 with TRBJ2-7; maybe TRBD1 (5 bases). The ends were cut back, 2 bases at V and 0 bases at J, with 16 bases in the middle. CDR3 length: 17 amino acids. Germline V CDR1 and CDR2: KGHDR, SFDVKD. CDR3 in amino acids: CATSDSGLGRSSYEQYF. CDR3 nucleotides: TGTGCCACCAGTGATTCAGGGCTAGGTCGTAGCTCCTACGAGCAGTACTTC.

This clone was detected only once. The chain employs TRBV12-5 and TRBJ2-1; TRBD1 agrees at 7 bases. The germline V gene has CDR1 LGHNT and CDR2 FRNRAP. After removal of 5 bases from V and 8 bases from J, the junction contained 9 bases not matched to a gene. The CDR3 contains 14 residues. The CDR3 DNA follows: TGTGCTAGTGGTGCCGGGACAGCAACACATGAGCAGTTCTTC. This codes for CASGAGTATHEQFF.

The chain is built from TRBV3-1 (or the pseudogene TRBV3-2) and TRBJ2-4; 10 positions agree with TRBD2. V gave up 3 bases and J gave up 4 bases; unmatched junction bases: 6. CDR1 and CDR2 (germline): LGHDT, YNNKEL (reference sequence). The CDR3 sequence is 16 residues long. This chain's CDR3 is CASSHPGAGGKNIQYF. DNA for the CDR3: TGTGCCAGCAGCCATCCCGGAGCGGGAGGGAAAAACATTCAGTACTTC.